Each of the 20 T cell receptor beta chains below was sequenced from the same sample in a study of Ad26.COV2.S vaccination and SARS-CoV-2 variants. The treatment denotes: some 20 received Ad26.COV2.S at low or high dose, single or two shots; several received placebo; per-sample allocation not given. The samples date from day 63 after the first vaccine or placebo injection. Generated by immunoSEQ multiplex PCR, the TCRdb table keeps only in-frame clones and is missing some. The table includes about 280,000 clones, around 87% detected once. The sample here was peripheral blood, taken in a trial of Ad26.COV2.S vaccine versus placebo. The receptors were sampled from a person aged 18-65 years who received the Ad26.COV2.S COVID-19 vaccine or a placebo.

This chain's CDR3 is CASADRFYGYTF. The DNA of the CDR3 is TGTGCTAGTGCCGACCGATTCTATGGCTACACCTTC. The chain employs TRBV12-5 and TRBJ1-2; D remains unclear. This CDR3 is 12 amino acids long. The germline V gene has CDR1 LGHNT and CDR2 FRNRAP. V was clipped by 7 bases and J by 4 bases, with 10 bases between them.

The rearrangement uses TRBV2 and TRBJ2-2; TRBD1 agrees at 7 bases. The CDR3 is 15 residues long. Germline CDR1 reads SNHLY; CDR2 reads FYNNEI. V shed 5 bases and J 0 bases; nucleotides not matched to a gene: 3. The CDR3 DNA follows: TGTGCCAGCAGTTGGGACAGCTCGAACACCGGGGAGCTGTTTTTT. Amino acid sequence: CASSWDSSNTGELFF.

This clone showed up just once. The V and J genes are TRBV5-4 and TRBJ2-2, with no clear D. Looked up from germline, CDR1 is SGHNT and CDR2 is YYREEE (reference sequence). The germline V and J ends were trimmed by 5 bases and 5 bases, with 10 bases remaining between them. CDR3 length equals 13 residues. The CDR3 coding sequence is TGTGCCAGCAGATCCCCGACGACCGGGGAGCTGTTTTTT. Amino acids: CASRSPTTGELFF. The complete variable domain, with remaining parts taken from reference TRBV5-4 and TRBJ2-2, reads ETGVTQSPTHLIKTRGQQVTLRCSSQSGHNTVSWYQQALGQGPQFIFQYYREEENGRGNFPPRFSGLQFPNYSSELNVNALELDDSALYLCASRSPTTGELFFGEGSRLTVL.

This chain links TRBV3-1 (or the pseudogene TRBV3-2) with TRBJ1-2; possibly TRBD1 for D (6 bases). The CDR3 is 14 amino acids. The V end lost 0 bases, the J end lost 4 bases, and 9 bases lay between the germline ends. The V gene's germline CDR1 is LGHDT and CDR2 YNNKEL (reference sequence). CDR3 protein: CASSQDRGGYGYTF. CDR3 coding DNA: TGTGCCAGCAGCCAAGACAGGGGCGGCTATGGCTACACCTTC.

V and J are TRBV13 and TRBJ1-4; TRBD1 agrees at 12 bases. Germline trimming cut 4 bases from V and 6 bases from J; bases unmatched to any gene: 3. This CDR3 spans 15 amino acids. From germline, CDR1 is PRHDT and CDR2 FYEKMQ (reference sequence). CDR3 sequence reads: CASSSWDRGHEKLFF. The CDR3 DNA reads TGTGCCAGCAGCTCGTGGGACAGGGGGCATGAAAAACTGTTTTTT.

The chain links TRBV4-3 to TRBJ2-1; the D call may be TRBD1 or TRBD2 (5 bases each). CDR1 LGHNA and CDR2 YSLEER come from the germline V gene. Trimming took off 2 bases at V and 2 bases at J, with 10 bases between the two ends. This CDR3 is built from 15 residues. The CDR3 DNA follows: TGCGCCAGCAGCCAATATGAGGGGCCCTACAATGAGCAGTTCTTC. Its translation: CASSQYEGPYNEQFF.

This chain connects TRBV6-1 to TRBJ1-2; D gene uncertain. Germline CDR1 MNHNS, CDR2 SASEGT. V gave up 1 base and J gave up 5 bases, with 8 bases separating them. The CDR3 has 13 amino acids. The CDR3 here is CASSEVGGYGYTF. The CDR3 DNA is TGTGCCAGCAGTGAAGTAGGAGGGTATGGCTACACCTTC.

This sequence joins TRBV5-1 and TRBJ2-5; 7 positions match TRBD2. Germline V gives CDR1 SGHRS, CDR2 YFSETQ. This CDR3 spans 13 amino acids. The J segment lost 5 bases and the V segment lost 6 bases, leaving 7 bases of the junction unmatched. The CDR3 loop is CASNRGEGETQYF. As DNA, the CDR3 is TGCGCCAGCAACCGGGGGGAAGGGGAGACCCAGTACTTC.

The chain links TRBV28 to TRBJ2-7; 12 bases line up with TRBD2. Germline-derived CDR1 and CDR2 are MDHEN and SYDVKM. The CDR3 is 15 residues long. The junction had 8 bases not matched to a gene; V was cut back by 5 bases and J by 6 bases. CDR3: CASSDGLAGPREQYF. CDR3 bases: TGTGCCAGCAGTGACGGACTAGCGGGACCTCGCGAGCAGTACTTC.

The genes are TRBV5-6 and TRBJ2-7; 11 bases are shared with TRBD1. The CDR3 has 15 residues. Germline CDR1 SGHDT, CDR2 YYEEEE. J was trimmed by 4 bases and V by 3 bases; bases with no gene match: 6. The CDR3 region has the DNA TGTGCCAGCAGCTCCCGGGACAGGGGGACTTACGAGCAGTACTTC. Protein sequence: CASSSRDRGTYEQYF.

The chain employs TRBV7-2 and TRBJ1-2, with 11 bases that match TRBD1. Trimming at V came to 5 bases and at J to 5 bases, leaving 7 bases not matched to a gene. The CDR3 length is 15 residues. Germline CDR1 is SGHTA and CDR2 is FQGNSA. The CDR3 DNA sequence: TGTGCCAGCAGCATGGACGGGACAGGGGGTTATGGCTACACCTTC. Its protein is CASSMDGTGGYGYTF.

The V and J genes are TRBV9 and TRBJ2-3; 13 bases align to TRBD2. Losses at the gene ends were 3 bases for V and 2 bases for J; bases not matched to a gene: 6. In germline, CDR1 is SGDLS, CDR2 YYNGEE. The CDR3 is 17 residues long. DNA of the CDR3: TGTGCCAGCAGCGGGACTAGCGGGGGTAGATACACAGATACGCAGTATTTT. Its translation: CASSGTSGGRYTDTQYF. The full variable domain, completed using reference TRBV9 and TRBJ2-3, is DSGVTQTPKHLITATGQRVTLRCSPRSGDLSVYWYQQSLDQGLQFLIQYYNGEERAKGNILERFSAQQFPDLHSELNLSSLELGDSALYFCASSGTSGGRYTDTQYFGPGTRLTVL.

This clone came up a few times. This sequence joins TRBV5-1 and TRBJ1-6, with D hard to call. Trimming shortened V by 3 bases and J by 7 bases, and 8 bases separated the two germline ends. Germline V CDR1 and CDR2: SGHRS, YFSETQ. The CDR3 is 13 residues long. As DNA, the CDR3 is TGCGCCAGCAGCTCCGGGATGAATTCACCCCTCCACTTT. Its protein product is CASSSGMNSPLHF.

The rearrangement links TRBV2 to TRBJ2-1, with D perhaps matching TRBD2 (5 bases). This CDR3 contains 14 residues. The germline CDR1 and CDR2 sequences are SNHLY and FYNNEI. Trimming cost V 7 bases and J 0 bases, with 10 bases left between them. The CDR3 here is CASKRTSSYNEQFF. CDR3 DNA: TGTGCCAGCAAGAGGACTTCCTCCTACAATGAGCAGTTCTTC. The variable domain in full, completed from reference TRBV2 and TRBJ2-1, reads EPEVTQTPSHQVTQMGQEVILRCVPISNHLYFYWYRQILGQKVEFLVSFYNNEISEKSEIFDDQFSVERPDGSNFTLKIRSTKLEDSAMYFCASKRTSSYNEQFFGPGTRLTVL.

The chain recombines TRBV19 with TRBJ1-2, with D tentatively TRBD1 (5 bases). CDR3 length: 15 residues. Germline CDR1 is LNHDA and CDR2 is SQIVND (reference sequence). With 5 bases removed from V and 3 bases from J, the gap between germline ends came to 16 bases. The CDR3 sequence: CASSYQPGPYYGYTF. The CDR3 DNA reads TGTGCCAGTAGTTACCAACCGGGACCCTACTATGGCTACACCTTC.

This rearrangement joins TRBV28 to TRBJ1-6, with 9 bases that match TRBD1. Germline V lookup: CDR1 MDHEN, CDR2 SYDVKM. The CDR3 consists of 16 residues. With V trimmed by 5 bases and J by 9 bases, 11 bases remained unmatched. CDR3 sequence: CASSLGGTGFSSPLHF. The CDR3 DNA is TGTGCCAGCAGTCTTGGGGGGACAGGGTTTAGTTCACCCCTCCACTTT. Variable domain in full (rest from reference TRBV28 and TRBJ1-6): DVKVTQSSRYLVKRTGEKVFLECVQDMDHENMFWYRQDPGLGLRLIYFSYDVKMKEKGDIPEGYSVSREKKERFSLILESASTNQTSMYLCASSLGGTGFSSPLHFGNGTRLTVT.

This clone was seen only once. The chain couples TRBV29-1 to TRBJ1-3; a weak D match, TRBD1 (5 bases). The germline CDR1 and CDR2 sequences are SQVTM and ANQGSEA. CDR3 size: 12 residues. Trimming pared 8 bases from V and 4 bases from J, leaving 12 bases between. The CDR3 reads CSCIQGGNTIYF. The CDR3 region has the DNA TGCAGCTGCATCCAGGGAGGAAACACCATATATTTT.

The chain recombines TRBV6-1 with TRBJ2-1; D uncertain. Trimming took off 2 bases at V and 9 bases at J, with 8 bases between the two ends. This CDR3 region has 12 residues. Germline CDR1 is MNHNS and CDR2 is SASEGT. The CDR3 sequence: CASSELMTEQFF. DNA of the CDR3: TGTGCCAGCAGTGAATTAATGACTGAGCAGTTCTTC.

The chain is built from TRBV21-1 and TRBJ1-5. TRBV21-1 has pseudogene status. This CDR3 region has 11 residues. CDR3 sequence reads: CASGSEQPQHF. The CDR3 DNA reads as TGTGCCAGCGGCTCGGAGCAGCCCCAGCATTTT.

The gene calls are TRBV30 and TRBJ2-7; D is unresolved. CDR3 length: 11 residues. V shed 3 bases and J shed 2 bases, with 5 bases lying between them. Germline lookup yields CDR1 GTSNPN and CDR2 SVGIG (reference sequence). The DNA of the CDR3 is TGTGCCTGGAGCGACGCCTACGAGCAGTACTTC. Amino acid sequence: CAWSDAYEQYF.